Shown below are 2 T cell receptor beta chains from a single sample sequenced in a study of T cell responses to AZD1222 COVID-19 vaccine. TCRdb's table, derived via immunoSEQ multiplex PCR, lists solely in-frame clones and lacks some. The sample holds 95,000 to 150,000 clones; under 90% are singletons and the top ten take approximately 7.5%. Source: peripheral blood, taken on day 0 of AZD1222 vaccination. The receptors come from an adult in good health.

This chain links TRBV9 with TRBJ2-1, with TRBD2 matching over 9 bases. Germline assignment: CDR1 SGDLS and CDR2 YYNGEE. V was clipped by 2 bases and J by 4 bases; unmatched bases: 7. The CDR3 runs to 16 residues. DNA for the CDR3: TGTGCCAGCAGCGTCGGTAGCGGGAGTCTTTACAATGAGCAGTTCTTC. This sequence encodes CASSVGSGSLYNEQFF.

The J gene is TRBJ1-4, the V gene TRBV10-3; no clear D gene. This CDR3 comprises 13 residues. Per the germline V gene, CDR1 is ENHRY and CDR2 is SYGVKD. The V gene lost 8 bases and the J gene lost 5 bases, with 12 bases spanning the gap. CDR3 sequence (DNA): TGTGCCATCGCCGCCAGCCTAAATGAAAAACTGTTTTTT. It yields the protein CAIAASLNEKLFF.